One TCR beta chain is described in this entry. This sample is part of a study of blood T cell repertoires in COVID-19. Study-level information: PBMCs, B-cell-depleted T cells, or T cells provided the cDNA or gDNA that made up the material.

Seattle cases were enrolled at active infection and followed longitudinally. Under the authors' procedure: Nucleated cell counts were estimated from reference gene primer amplification. Method: immunoSEQ multiplex PCR; TCRdb's copy keeps in-frame clones and lacks some. V and J calls and clone size are given by that table; D and trimming were obtained from the DNA. The table includes about 69,000 clones, approximately 84% detected once. The sample comprised peripheral blood. This clonotype was sampled from a man in his fifties or sixties with COVID-19, enrolled during active disease.

DNA of the CDR3: TGTGCCAGCCAGCCGGGAGGGAGCTACTACAATGAGCAGTTCTTC. It yields the protein CASQPGGSYYNEQFF. The genes are TRBV9 and TRBJ2-1; 8 nucleotides agree with TRBD2. The CDR3 sequence is 15 residues long. After removal of 7 bases from V and 3 bases from J, the junction contained 9 bases not matched to a gene. CDR1 and CDR2 (germline): SGDLS, YYNGEE.